These 25 T cell receptor beta chains were sequenced from one sample in a study of blood T cell repertoires in COVID-19. Profiling relied on immunoSEQ multiplex PCR, and the TCRdb table lists in-frame clones only, not all of them. The sample gives hundreds of thousands of clones, around nine tenths of which show up once; about 2.1% is in the top ten. Sequencing was carried out using PBMCs or T cells enriched from blood (not recorded which). The receptors were gathered from a woman aged 18-29 years with acute COVID-19.

As to this clone: At one boundary the junction diverges from the germline segment, which might be a read error. This chain links TRBV7-9 with TRBJ2-7; TRBD2 matches at 10 bases. This CDR3 is 16 amino acids long. The V gene's germline CDR1 is SEHNR and CDR2 FQNEAQ (reference sequence). As DNA, the CDR3 is TGTGCCAGCAGTTTAGGGGAGCGGGAGGGCGGCTACGAGCAGTACTTC. Its protein is CASSLGEREGGYEQYF. Supplemented by reference TRBV7-9 and TRBJ2-7, the full variable domain reads DTGVSQNPRHKITKRGQNVTFRCDPISEHNRLYWYRQTLGQGPEFLTYFQNEAQLEKSRLLSDRFSAERPKGSFSTLEIQRTEQGDSAMYLCASSLGEREGGYEQYFGPGTRLTVT.

V is TRBV14 and J is TRBJ2-7; the D gene is possibly TRBD2 (5 bases). The V end was cut by 0 bases, the J end by 0 bases, with 6 bases between. Per the germline V gene, CDR1 is SGHDN and CDR2 is FVKESK. The CDR3 extends over 14 amino acids. CDR3 amino acids: CASSQDGNSYEQYF. CDR3 coding DNA: TGTGCCAGCAGCCAAGACGGGAACTCCTACGAGCAGTACTTC.

The chain uses TRBV6-5 and TRBJ2-1; D might be TRBD2 (5 bases). Per the germline V gene, CDR1 is MNHEY and CDR2 is SVGAGI. V was clipped by 1 base and J by 6 bases, with 13 bases between them. The CDR3 runs 15 residues. DNA of the CDR3: TGTGCCAGCAGTTACTGGCTAGAGGGCCCCAATGAGCAGTTCTTC. Translation: CASSYWLEGPNEQFF.

In nucleotides, the CDR3 is TGTGCCAGTAGTATCGATAGCCTGAACACTGAAGCTTTCTTT. It specifies CASSIDSLNTEAFF. V is TRBV19 and J is TRBJ1-1; D unresolved. The CDR3 has 14 amino acids. Trimming stripped 3 bases from V and 0 bases from J, with 8 bases between. Per the germline V gene, CDR1 is LNHDA and CDR2 is SQIVND (reference sequence).

CDR3 in amino acids: CASTQQRGSGELFF. CDR3 nucleotide sequence: TGTGCCAGCACCCAGCAAAGGGGATCCGGGGAGCTGTTTTTT. The chain recombines TRBV28 with TRBJ2-2; tentatively, D is TRBD1 (5 bases). Deletions cut 7 bases from V and 6 bases from J, with 15 bases between. The CDR3 is 14 residues long. Germline CDR1 reads MDHEN; CDR2 reads SYDVKM.

The rearrangement joins TRBV10-3 to TRBJ1-6, with D maybe TRBD1 (5 bases). This CDR3 spans 17 amino acids. Between the trimmed V and J ends, which lost 5 bases and 7 bases, there was a span of 21 bases. CDR1 and CDR2 from the germline V gene are ENHRY and SYGVKD. The CDR3 nucleotides read TGTGCCATCAGTCAACGGGGCTACACGCGGGAGAATTCACCCCTCCACTTT. It codes for CAISQRGYTRENSPLHF.

The chain carries TRBV20-1 and TRBJ1-5; the D is unclear. With 3 bases removed from V and 4 bases from J, the gap between germline ends came to 7 bases. The CDR3 runs 12 residues. Germline CDR1 and CDR2: DFQATT and SNEGSKA (reference sequence). CDR3 amino acids: CSASRLNQPQHF. The CDR3 DNA reads as TGCAGTGCTAGTCGGTTAAATCAGCCCCAGCATTTT.

V and J are TRBV29-1 and TRBJ2-7; D perhaps matches TRBD2 (5 bases). Looked up from germline, CDR1 is SQVTM and CDR2 is ANQGSEA. V lost 3 bases and J 5 bases, leaving 8 bases between the germline ends. The CDR3 has 11 residues. The CDR3 protein is CSVEAGNEQYF. The CDR3 region has the DNA TGCAGCGTTGAGGCGGGTAACGAGCAGTACTTC.

The chain has TRBV6-5 and TRBJ1-2; D ambiguous. CDR1 is MNHEY, CDR2 SVGAGI, per germline. V was clipped by 6 bases and J by 7 bases, with 12 bases between them. The CDR3 has 12 amino acids. In DNA form, the CDR3 reads TGTGCCAGCAGCTCTCTAGGCTCTGGCTACACCTTC. It encodes CASSSLGSGYTF.

V usage is TRBV2 and J usage is TRBJ1-5; a possible D gene is TRBD1 (6 bases). The CDR3 length is 15 residues. V lost 7 bases, J lost 3 bases, and 16 bases lay in between. The germline gives CDR1 SNHLY, CDR2 FYNNEI. The CDR3 DNA reads TGTGCCAGCACCTACAGGGCCGGGAACAATCAGCCCCAGCATTTT. It encodes CASTYRAGNNQPQHF.

V and J are TRBV7-2 and TRBJ2-7; TRBD2 matches 10 bases. V lost 3 bases and J lost 3; bases outside the gene matches: 8. The CDR3 extends over 16 amino acids. The germline CDR1 and CDR2 sequences are SGHTA and FQGNSA. The CDR3 DNA follows: TGTGCCAGCAGCTTTCCCATGGCTAGCGGGGGCTACGAGCAGTACTTC. Amino acids: CASSFPMASGGYEQYF.

This chain uses TRBV12-2 with TRBJ2-2; the table's D call, TRBD2, was not checked against the DNA. TRBV12-2 is a recognized pseudogene. CDR3 length: 17 amino acids. The CDR3 nucleotides are TGTGCAAGTCGCTCCCCCGAAGCGGGGACGAACACCGGGGAGCTGTTTTTT. Encoded protein: CASRSPEAGTNTGELFF.

This clone was counted between two and nine times. The gene calls are TRBV5-1 and TRBJ1-4; D not resolved. The V gene's germline CDR1 is SGHRS and CDR2 YFSETQ. Trimming took 0 bases from V and 3 from J, leaving 12 bases between them. The CDR3 totals 16 residues. CDR3 bases: TGCGCCAGCAGCTTGGGACAACCGTCGGCTAATGAAAAACTGTTTTTT. The encoded protein is CASSLGQPSANEKLFF.

V usage is TRBV11-1 and J usage is TRBJ2-5; D ambiguous. This CDR3 region has 13 residues. Trimming took off 5 bases at V and 1 base at J, with 8 bases between the two ends. Germline values: CDR1 SGHAT, CDR2 FQDESV (reference sequence). Here the CDR3 DNA reads TGTGCCAGCAGCCCGCGGTCCCAAGAGACCCAGTACTTC. This gives the protein CASSPRSQETQYF.

The rearrangement joins TRBV19 to TRBJ2-3; 8 nucleotides line up with TRBD1. This CDR3 has 14 residues. V lost 7 bases and J lost 2; bases outside the gene matches: 5. Germline-derived CDR1 and CDR2 are LNHDA and SQIVND (reference sequence). The CDR3 nucleotides are TGTGCCAGTAAGGCAGGGGGCCACACAGATACGCAGTATTTT. Translated: CASKAGGHTDTQYF.

This clone has just one count. The chain joins TRBV19 to TRBJ1-4; 7 bases are a match to TRBD1. The CDR3 covers 12 residues. The V gene end was trimmed by 7 bases and the J gene end by 7 bases; junction bases not matched to a gene: 3. CDR1 and CDR2 (germline): LNHDA, SQIVND (reference sequence). The CDR3 coding sequence is TGTGCCAGTAATGGGGACAGTGAAAAACTGTTTTTT. This codes for CASNGDSEKLFF.

The chain uses TRBV11-2 and TRBJ2-1; the match to TRBD2 covers 9 bases. Germline V gene lookup returns CDR1 SGHAT and CDR2 FQNNGV. The CDR3 has 16 residues. J was trimmed by 2 bases and V by 0 bases; bases with no gene match: 2. The CDR3 DNA sequence: TGTGCCAGCAGCTTAGAGCGGGGGGGCCCCTACAATGAGCAGTTCTTC. Translation: CASSLERGGPYNEQFF.

The V and J genes are TRBV28 and TRBJ2-3, with 10 bases aligning to TRBD1. CDR1 is MDHEN, CDR2 SYDVKM, per germline. Unmatched junction bases numbered 10, after V lost 6 bases and J lost 4 bases. This CDR3 comprises 16 residues. CDR3 in DNA: TGTGCCAGCAGAACAAAACTTGGGACAGGGGCAGATACGCAGTATTTT. This codes for CASRTKLGTGADTQYF. Supplemented by reference TRBV28 and TRBJ2-3, the full variable domain reads DVKVTQSSRYLVKRTGEKVFLECVQDMDHENMFWYRQDPGLGLRLIYFSYDVKMKEKGDIPEGYSVSREKKERFSLILESASTNQTSMYLCASRTKLGTGADTQYFGPGTRLTVL.

V and J are TRBV10-2 and TRBJ2-5, with a possible D match to TRBD2 (7 bases). V lost 3 bases and J lost 1, with 15 bases in between. This CDR3 is built from 16 residues. The germline gives CDR1 WSHSY, CDR2 SAAADI. CDR3 coding DNA: TGCGCCAGCAGTGATCTAGAGGGGGGGCCCCAAGAGACCCAGTACTTC. It specifies CASSDLEGGPQETQYF.

This sequence joins TRBV6-2 or TRBV6-3 and TRBJ2-3; the D gene is possibly TRBD1 (5 bases). The germline gives CDR1 MNHEY, CDR2 SVGEGT. CDR3 length equals 15 residues. The V gene lost 0 bases and the J gene lost 9 bases, with 16 bases spanning the gap. In nucleotides, the CDR3 is TGTGCCAGCAGTTACTCGGACGTACAGGTTCCGACGCAGTATTTT. Its translation: CASSYSDVQVPTQYF.

J is TRBJ1-4 and V is TRBV5-1, with 9 bases identical to TRBD1. The germline V gene encodes CDR1 SGHRS and CDR2 YFSETQ. The ends lost 2 bases at V and 8 bases at J; junction bases unmatched: 7. The CDR3 is 15 amino acids. CDR3 coding DNA: TGCGCCAGCAGCTTCACAGGGGGCGCCCCCGAAAAACTGTTTTTT. Translating gives CASSFTGGAPEKLFF.

The rearrangement links TRBV6-5 to TRBJ1-5; TRBD1 matches 9 bases. V trimming: 6 bases; J trimming: 4 bases; junction bases outside the gene matches: 7. The CDR3 extends over 15 amino acids. Germline V gene data show CDR1 as MNHEY and CDR2 as SVGAGI. The CDR3 loop reads CASRTGGVGNQPQHF. The CDR3 DNA reads as TGTGCCAGCAGAACAGGGGGCGTTGGAAATCAGCCCCAGCATTTT.

This chain joins TRBV27 and TRBJ1-6, with a tentative D call TRBD1 (5 bases). Trimming pared 5 bases from V and 3 bases from J, leaving 17 bases between. The CDR3 covers 17 residues. Germline V lookup: CDR1 MNHEY, CDR2 SMNVEV (reference sequence). The DNA for the CDR3 is TGTGCCAGCAGTCTGACTCCCCGACAGAGCTATAATTCACCCCTCCACTTT. Translated: CASSLTPRQSYNSPLHF.

The chain employs TRBV4-1 and TRBJ1-1; tentative D call: TRBD1 (5 bases). The CDR3 consists of 14 residues. V was pared by 1 base and J by 1 base, with 7 bases between. Germline assignment: CDR1 MGHRA and CDR2 YSYEKL. CDR3 in amino acids: CASSQGQRNTEAFF. The CDR3 nucleotides are TGCGCCAGCAGCCAAGGACAGAGGAACACTGAAGCTTTCTTT.

This clone has a handful of counts. The rearrangement uses TRBV2 and TRBJ1-2, with D perhaps matching TRBD1 (6 bases). Looked up from germline, CDR1 is SNHLY and CDR2 is FYNNEI. CDR3 size: 14 residues. The V end was cut by 6 bases, the J end by 6 bases, with 17 bases between. CDR3 coding DNA: TGTGCCAGCAGCGGCGGACAGAACCTCGATGGCTACACCTTC. Translation: CASSGGQNLDGYTF.